This T cell receptor beta chain was obtained from a study of blood T cell repertoires in COVID-19. Study details: COVID-19 samples collected from the United States, Italy and Spain covered acute and convalescent phases. PBMCs, B-cell-depleted T cells, or T cells provided the cDNA or gDNA that made up the material.

Study processing details: Estimation of nucleated cell counts relied on the amplification of reference gene primers. The data were produced by immunoSEQ multiplex PCR, yet TCRdb's version contains in-frame clones alone and is incomplete. For V, J and clone size, that table is used; D and trimming come from the DNA. The sample contains about 43,000 clones, around 87% of which appear only once. In Seattle, patients joined the study during active infection and were tracked longitudinally. The clonotype was recovered from a middle-aged man with COVID-19, enrolled during active disease. The sample was peripheral blood.

This CDR3 is CATRGSGSSYNEQFF. Here the CDR3 DNA reads TGTGCCACCAGGGGTAGCGGGAGCTCCTACAATGAGCAGTTCTTC. The V gene is TRBV24-1, the J gene TRBJ2-1; 9 bases match TRBD2. The V gene's germline CDR1 is KGHDR and CDR2 SFDVKD. The CDR3 extends over 15 amino acids. With V trimmed by 7 bases and J by 0 bases, 3 bases remained unmatched.